This T cell receptor beta chain originates from a study of CD8+ T cells in alopecia areata. The V and J ends lost 3 bases and 5 bases, in that order; junction bases with no gene match: 4. The germline gives CDR1 KGHSH, CDR2 LQKENI. CDR3 size: 14 residues. Sequencing relied on a cDNA template that was reverse transcribed from extracted RNA. Measured with immunoSEQ multiplex PCR; TCRdb has only the in-frame clones, and not every one. The data contain around 150,000 clones, 55% to 65% of them singletons. The V call is TRBV18, the J call TRBJ2-1, with 7 bases aligning to TRBD1. Sequenced sample: CD4+ T cells sorted from blood. The sequence came from a human donor in good health. The CDR3 sequence: CASSPLGTDNEQFF. In DNA form, the CDR3 reads TGTGCCAGCTCACCGCTGGGGACAGACAATGAGCAGTTCTTC.